Sequencing of this TCR beta chain was carried out in a study of shared clonotypes between healthy human individuals. As concerns this clone: Its cognate antigen is unknown.

The genomic DNA of each subset was split evenly across several immunoSEQ plates. Method: immunoSEQ multiplex PCR; TCRdb's copy keeps in-frame clones and lacks some. The sample holds more than 2 million clones; under 97% are singletons and the top ten take more than 0.1%. Study-wide points: The naive CD4 repertoires of several donors were compared, and approximately 4.7% of clonotypes were shared. Deeper or shallower sequencing was expected to change how clonotypes are shared among donors.

The study enrolled healthy HIV-negative adults without recent acute infections or vaccinations as donors. Sequencing was done on a sample of naive CD4+ T cells sorted from blood. The subset here: CD45RA+ positively selected. The origin of this receptor is a man between 18 and 35 years old in good health.

CDR3 nucleotide sequence: TGTGCCACGAGGACTAGCGGGTCCTACGAGCAGTACTTC. Amino acids: CATRTSGSYEQYF. The chain has TRBV6-5 and TRBJ2-7; 11 bases line up with TRBD2. The CDR3 runs to 13 residues. After removal of 10 bases from V and 1 base from J, the junction contained 3 bases not matched to a gene. CDR1 and CDR2 from the germline V gene are MNHEY and SVGAGI.